This entry concerns a single T cell receptor (beta chain). Its antigen is not known. This entry comes from a study of graft-versus-host responses after intestinal transplantation. Overall study context: Anti-thymocyte globulin induction was given to all recipients, followed by tacrolimus and steroids for approximately three years. Study outcomes and limitations: The study associated peak circulating GvH clone levels with early post-transplant HvG declines. Allograft clonal ratios (graft-versus-host to host-versus-graft) were high in patients who had graft-donor T cell macrochimerism. GvH clones were identified in recipient marrow, with some first appearing in ileum or blood.

V lost 6 bases to trimming and J lost 9 bases, with 15 bases between them. The CDR3 sequence is 12 residues long. Germline assignment: CDR1 MNHEY and CDR2 SVGAGI. Method: immunoSEQ multiplex PCR; TCRdb's copy keeps in-frame clones and lacks some. The top ten hold over 0.85% of the sample, which has about 24,000 clones, 80% to 90% seen once. The sequenced sample was PBMCs, obtained roughly 69 weeks after intestinal transplant. J is TRBJ2-7 and V is TRBV6-5; D is perhaps TRBD2 (6 bases). This TCR was sampled from a human patient who received an intestinal transplant, so some T cells may come from the graft donor. The CDR3 coding sequence is TGTGCCAGCAGCCCTCCCGGGACTCTGCAGTACTTC. Protein: CASSPPGTLQYF.